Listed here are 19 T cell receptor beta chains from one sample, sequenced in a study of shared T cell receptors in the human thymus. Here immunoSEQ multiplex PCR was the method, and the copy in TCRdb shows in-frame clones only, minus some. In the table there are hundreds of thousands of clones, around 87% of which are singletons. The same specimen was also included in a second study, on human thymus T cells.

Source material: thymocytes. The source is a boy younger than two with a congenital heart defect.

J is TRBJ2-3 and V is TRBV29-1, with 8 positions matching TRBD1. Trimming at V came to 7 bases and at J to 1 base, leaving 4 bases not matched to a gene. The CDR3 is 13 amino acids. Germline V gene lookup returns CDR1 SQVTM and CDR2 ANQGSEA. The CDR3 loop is CSGRGPGTDTQYF. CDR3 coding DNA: TGCAGCGGCAGGGGGCCGGGCACAGATACGCAGTATTTT.

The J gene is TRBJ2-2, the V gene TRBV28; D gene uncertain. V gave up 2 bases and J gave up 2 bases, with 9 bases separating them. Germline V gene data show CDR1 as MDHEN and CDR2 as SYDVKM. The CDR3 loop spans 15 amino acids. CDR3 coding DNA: TGTGCCAGCAGTTTAGTTGAGAGCAACACCGGGGAGCTGTTTTTT. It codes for CASSLVESNTGELFF.

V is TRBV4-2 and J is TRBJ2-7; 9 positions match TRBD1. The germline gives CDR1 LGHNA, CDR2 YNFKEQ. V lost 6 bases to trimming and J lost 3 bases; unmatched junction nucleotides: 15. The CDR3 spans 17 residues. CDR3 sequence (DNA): TGTGCCAGCAGTTCCACACCTGGGACAGGGATATTCTACGAGCAGTACTTC. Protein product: CASSSTPGTGIFYEQYF.

For the CDR3, the DNA is TGTGCCAGCAGTTTAGCGGGGCCCCTCTCCTACGAGCAGTACTTC. Residues: CASSLAGPLSYEQYF. The V and J genes are TRBV28 and TRBJ2-7; a possible D gene is TRBD2 (6 bases). CDR3 length: 15 residues. The germline V gene has CDR1 MDHEN and CDR2 SYDVKM. V gave up 2 bases and J gave up 0 bases, with 11 bases separating them. The full variable domain, with the rest looked up from reference TRBV28 and TRBJ2-7, is DVKVTQSSRYLVKRTGEKVFLECVQDMDHENMFWYRQDPGLGLRLIYFSYDVKMKEKGDIPEGYSVSREKKERFSLILESASTNQTSMYLCASSLAGPLSYEQYFGPGTRLTVT.

CDR3 DNA sequence: TGTGCCAGCAGTTACTCGATTCAGGGCCCCTACGAGCAGTACTTC. Amino acid sequence: CASSYSIQGPYEQYF. The chain carries TRBV6-5 and TRBJ2-7, with D perhaps matching TRBD1 (5 bases). CDR3 length: 15 amino acids. Trimming removed 0 bases at V and 2 bases at J, with 11 bases between. Germline lookup yields CDR1 MNHEY and CDR2 SVGAGI.

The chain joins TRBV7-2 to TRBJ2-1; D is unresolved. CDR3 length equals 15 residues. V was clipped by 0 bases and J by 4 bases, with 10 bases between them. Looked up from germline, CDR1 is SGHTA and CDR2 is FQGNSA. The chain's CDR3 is CASSLAAAPYNEQFF. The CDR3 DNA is TGTGCCAGCAGCTTAGCGGCCGCCCCATACAATGAGCAGTTCTTC.

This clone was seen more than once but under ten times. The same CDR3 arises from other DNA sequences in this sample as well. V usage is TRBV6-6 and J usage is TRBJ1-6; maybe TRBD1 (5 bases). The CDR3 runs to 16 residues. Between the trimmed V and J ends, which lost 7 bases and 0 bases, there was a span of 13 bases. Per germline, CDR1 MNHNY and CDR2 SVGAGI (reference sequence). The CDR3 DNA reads TGTGCCAGCACCCAACACAGGAGCTCCTATAATTCACCCCTCCACTTT. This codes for CASTQHRSSYNSPLHF.

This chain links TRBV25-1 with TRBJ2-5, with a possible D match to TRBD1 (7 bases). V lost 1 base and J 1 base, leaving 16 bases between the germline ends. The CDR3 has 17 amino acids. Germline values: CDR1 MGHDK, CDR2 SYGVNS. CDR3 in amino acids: CASSEFPRGDFQETQYF. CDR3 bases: TGTGCCAGCAGTGAATTTCCCAGGGGGGACTTCCAAGAGACCCAGTACTTC.

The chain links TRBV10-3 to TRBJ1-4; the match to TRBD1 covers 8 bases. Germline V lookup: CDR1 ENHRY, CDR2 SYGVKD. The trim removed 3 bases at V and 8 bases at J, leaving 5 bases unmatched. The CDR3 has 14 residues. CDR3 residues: CAISDSTGVEKLFF. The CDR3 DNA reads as TGTGCCATCAGTGACTCGACAGGGGTGGAAAAACTGTTTTTT.

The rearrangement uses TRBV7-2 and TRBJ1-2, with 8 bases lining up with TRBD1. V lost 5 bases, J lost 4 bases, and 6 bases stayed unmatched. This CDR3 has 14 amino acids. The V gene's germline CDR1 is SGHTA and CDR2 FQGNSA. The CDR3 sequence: CASSTWTGTYGYTF. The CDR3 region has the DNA TGTGCCAGCAGCACGTGGACAGGGACCTATGGCTACACCTTC. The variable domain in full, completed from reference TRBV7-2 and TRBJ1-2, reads GAGVSQSPSNKVTEKGKDVELRCDPISGHTALYWYRQSLGQGLEFLIYFQGNSAPDKSGLPSDRFSAERTGGSVSTLTIQRTQQEDSAVYLCASSTWTGTYGYTFGSGTRLTVV.

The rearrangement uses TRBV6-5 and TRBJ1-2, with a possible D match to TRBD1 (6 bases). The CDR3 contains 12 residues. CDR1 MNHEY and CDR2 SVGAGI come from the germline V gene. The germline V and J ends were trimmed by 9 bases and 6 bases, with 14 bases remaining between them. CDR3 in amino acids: CASSLGGDGYTF. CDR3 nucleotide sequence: TGTGCCAGTAGCCTAGGGGGTGATGGCTACACCTTC.

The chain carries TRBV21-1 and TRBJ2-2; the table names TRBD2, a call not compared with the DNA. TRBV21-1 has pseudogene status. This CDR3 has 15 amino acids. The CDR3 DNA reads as TGTGCCATCACCCCGGGGGAGACGAACACCGGGGAGCTGTTTTTT. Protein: CAITPGETNTGELFF.

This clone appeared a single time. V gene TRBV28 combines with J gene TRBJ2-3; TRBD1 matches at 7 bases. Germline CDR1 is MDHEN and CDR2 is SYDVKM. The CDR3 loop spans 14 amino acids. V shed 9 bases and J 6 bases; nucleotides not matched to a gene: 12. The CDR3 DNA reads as TGTGCCAGTTTGGGCCACGACAGGGAGGATACGCAGTATTTT. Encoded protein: CASLGHDREDTQYF. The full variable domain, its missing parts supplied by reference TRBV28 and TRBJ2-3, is DVKVTQSSRYLVKRTGEKVFLECVQDMDHENMFWYRQDPGLGLRLIYFSYDVKMKEKGDIPEGYSVSREKKERFSLILESASTNQTSMYLCASLGHDREDTQYFGPGTRLTVL.

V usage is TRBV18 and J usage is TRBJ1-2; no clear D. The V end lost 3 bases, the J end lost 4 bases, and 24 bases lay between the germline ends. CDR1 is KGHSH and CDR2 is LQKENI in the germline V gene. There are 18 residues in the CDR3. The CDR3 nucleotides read TGTGCCAGCTCACCTACCTTCGAGGGCGCCGCCCTGACCTATGGCTACACCTTC. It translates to CASSPTFEGAALTYGYTF.

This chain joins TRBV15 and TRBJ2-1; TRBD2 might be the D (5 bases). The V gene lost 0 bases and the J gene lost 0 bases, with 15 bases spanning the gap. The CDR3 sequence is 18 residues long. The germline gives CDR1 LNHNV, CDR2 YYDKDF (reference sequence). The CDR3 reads CATSRDLRLASSYNEQFF. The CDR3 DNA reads TGTGCCACCAGCAGAGATCTGCGCCTAGCCAGCTCCTACAATGAGCAGTTCTTC.

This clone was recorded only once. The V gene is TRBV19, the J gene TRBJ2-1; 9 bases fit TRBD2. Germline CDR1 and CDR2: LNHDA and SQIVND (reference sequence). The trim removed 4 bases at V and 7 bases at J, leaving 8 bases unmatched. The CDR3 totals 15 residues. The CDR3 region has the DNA TGTGCCAGTAGTACAATAGCGGGAGCTTCAAATGAGCAGTTCTTC. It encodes CASSTIAGASNEQFF.

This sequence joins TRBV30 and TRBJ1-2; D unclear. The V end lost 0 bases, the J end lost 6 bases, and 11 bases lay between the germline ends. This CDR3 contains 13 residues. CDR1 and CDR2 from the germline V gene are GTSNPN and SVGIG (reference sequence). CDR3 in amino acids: CAWSVRETNGYTF. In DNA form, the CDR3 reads TGTGCCTGGAGTGTCCGGGAAACGAATGGCTACACCTTC.

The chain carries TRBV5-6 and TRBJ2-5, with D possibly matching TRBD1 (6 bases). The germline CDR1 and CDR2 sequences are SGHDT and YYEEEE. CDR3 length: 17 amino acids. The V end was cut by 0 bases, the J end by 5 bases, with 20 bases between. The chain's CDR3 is CASSLAPDRFGWETQYF. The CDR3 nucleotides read TGTGCCAGCAGCTTGGCCCCTGACAGGTTTGGGTGGGAGACCCAGTACTTC. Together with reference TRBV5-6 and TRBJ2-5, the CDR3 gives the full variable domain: DAGVTQSPTHLIKTRGQQVTLRCSPKSGHDTVSWYQQALGQGPQFIFQYYEEEERQRGNFPDRFSGHQFPNYSSELNVNALLLGDSALYLCASSLAPDRFGWETQYFGPGTRLLVL.

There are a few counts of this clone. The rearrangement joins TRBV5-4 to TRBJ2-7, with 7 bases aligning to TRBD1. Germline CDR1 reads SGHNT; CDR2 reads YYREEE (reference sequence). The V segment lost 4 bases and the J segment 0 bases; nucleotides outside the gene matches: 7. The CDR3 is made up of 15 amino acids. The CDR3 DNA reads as TGTGCCAGCAGCACACTCAGGGGGAGCTCCTACGAGCAGTACTTC. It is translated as CASSTLRGSSYEQYF.